The clone carrying this TCR beta chain has only a few counts. Each CDR3 protein is one row after TCRdb ran MiXCR on the 5' RACE reads. Of under 250,000 distinct CDR3 sequences listed, approximately 3% are singletons. This CDR3 spans 13 amino acids. V lost 1 base and J lost 3; bases outside the gene matches: 0. Germline V gives CDR1 DFQATT, CDR2 SNEGSKA (reference sequence). The sample comes from a study of T cells after yellow fever vaccination. Sequenced here: CD4+ T cells sorted from PBMCs, sampled 10 days after the yellow fever booster vaccination. The V gene is TRBV20-1, the J gene TRBJ2-4; 7 positions agree with TRBD2. The receptor's source is a man younger than 30 who received the YFV17D yellow fever vaccine. CDR3: CSARGTSKNIQYF. CDR3 coding DNA: TGCAGTGCTAGAGGGACTAGCAAAAACATTCAGTACTTC.